This T cell receptor (beta chain) was recorded in a study of cytomegalovirus exposure and HLA in healthy donors. In the study overall: About 80 million unique TCR sequences came from HLA-typed donors in an early release.

Details on this clone: Its specificity is not known.

The CDR3 spans 14 residues. Germline CDR1 KGHSH, CDR2 LQKENI. V gave up 3 bases and J gave up 3 bases; unmatched junction bases: 3. It was with 60 Vbeta and 13 Jbeta primers that the PCR ran. The method was immunoSEQ multiplex PCR; TCRdb's version includes in-frame clones alone and lacks a portion of them. The sample has fewer than 200,000 clones, 65% to 85% seen once; the top ten hold around 2.5%. Study outcomes and limitations: TCR beta V segments were, for the most part, productive about 87% or about 30% of the time in an earlier analysis.

The chain recombines TRBV18 with TRBJ2-7, with 9 bases lining up with TRBD2. The TCR sequence derives from a man aged 55-75 years in good health and CMV-seronegative. The sequencing input was PBMCs. CDR3 in amino acids: CASSPAGGGYEQYF. The CDR3 region has the DNA TGTGCCAGCTCACCCGCGGGAGGGGGCTACGAGCAGTACTTC.